The 18 T cell receptor beta chains presented below share a single source sample, sequenced in a study of T cell repertoires in cytomegalovirus infection. These receptors' targets are unknown. TCRdb fed the reads into MiXCR, producing one record per CDR3 protein. The sample comprises about 360,000 distinct CDR3 sequences, 34% of which are singletons, and roughly 14% rests with the top ten. The starting material was cultured PBMCs, obtained from culture after CMV antigen stimulation. The receptors originated from a human donor in good health (CMV status not recorded). Some clones in this sample may be carry-over from other donors' samples.

The chain combines TRBV28 with TRBJ2-5; D may correspond to TRBD1 or TRBD2 (5 bases each). Germline CDR1 is MDHEN and CDR2 is SYDVKM. CDR3 length: 15 amino acids. With 2 bases removed from V and 2 bases from J, the gap between germline ends came to 12 bases. CDR3 sequence reads: CASSLGAGRQETQYF. For the CDR3, the DNA is TGTGCCAGCAGTTTAGGGGCAGGGAGACAAGAGACCCAGTACTTC.

Concerning this clonotype: Lacking the conserved final phenylalanine or tryptophan, this CDR3 likely reflects a read error. No DNA is shown, since the ends of the CDR3 on it are uncertain; the CDR3 is the one TCRdb lists. The V and J genes are TRBV4-3 and TRBJ2-1; TRBD1, as called in the table, went unchecked against the DNA. Germline V gene sequence: CDR1 LGHNA, CDR2 YSLEER. Termini included, the CDR3 measures 13 amino acids. The CDR3 sequence: CASSPFLWVDSIV.

The V gene is TRBV2, the J gene TRBJ2-4; either TRBD1 or TRBD2 may fit D (7 bases each). Per the germline V gene, CDR1 is SNHLY and CDR2 is FYNNEI. V gave up 3 bases and J gave up 7 bases, with 16 bases separating them. This CDR3 spans 15 amino acids. CDR3 amino acids: CASSDRGGPPNIQYF. The DNA for the CDR3 is TGTGCCAGCAGTGACAGGGGGGGCCCCCCTAACATTCAGTACTTC. Variable domain in full (rest from reference TRBV2 and TRBJ2-4): EPEVTQTPSHQVTQMGQEVILRCVPISNHLYFYWYRQILGQKVEFLVSFYNNEISEKSEIFDDQFSVERPDGSNFTLKIRSTKLEDSAMYFCASSDRGGPPNIQYFGAGTRLSVL.

The rearrangement links TRBV9 to TRBJ2-7; 8 bases match TRBD2. V shed 0 bases and J 5 bases; nucleotides not matched to a gene: 13. The germline gives CDR1 SGDLS, CDR2 YYNGEE. The CDR3 spans 17 residues. This chain's CDR3 is CASSVVVGGLGADEQYF. DNA of the CDR3: TGTGCCAGCAGCGTAGTCGTGGGGGGACTAGGTGCCGACGAGCAGTACTTC.

The V gene is TRBV5-8, the J gene TRBJ1-5, with D possibly TRBD1 on 6 matching bases. Trimming cost V 3 bases and J 2 bases, with 12 bases left between them. From germline, CDR1 is SGHTS and CDR2 YDEGEE. This CDR3 spans 15 amino acids. CDR3 sequence (DNA): TGTGCCAGCAGCTCGCGGGGGGGCCGCAATCAGCCCCAGCATTTT. Translated: CASSSRGGRNQPQHF.

This clonotype has just a few counts. The J gene is TRBJ1-1, the V gene TRBV11-2; D is unresolved. The V gene's germline CDR1 is SGHAT and CDR2 FQNNGV. Trimming cost V 10 bases and J 6 bases, with 12 bases left between them. The CDR3 extends over 11 amino acids. CDR3 bases: TGTGCCACATACCAGTACGCTGAAGCTTTCTTT. Protein product: CATYQYAEAFF. The full variable domain, completed using reference TRBV11-2 and TRBJ1-1, is EAGVAQSPRYKIIEKRQSVAFWCNPISGHATLYWYQQILGQGPKLLIQFQNNGVVDDSQLPKDRFSAERLKGVDSTLKIQPAKLEDSAVYLCATYQYAEAFFGQGTRLTVV.

The chain is built from TRBV6-6 and TRBJ2-1; TRBD1 might be the D (5 bases). Between the trimmed V and J ends, which lost 6 bases and 5 bases, there was a span of 11 bases. The CDR3 sequence is 13 residues long. Germline assignment: CDR1 MNHNY and CDR2 SVGAGI (reference sequence). The CDR3 DNA is TGTGCCAGCAGCCTGGGGCAAGACAATGAGCAGTTCTTC. Translated, it gives CASSLGQDNEQFF.

This clonotype came up a few times. The gene calls are TRBV24-1 and TRBJ2-1; the D gene is possibly TRBD1 (6 bases). The germline CDR1 and CDR2 sequences are KGHDR and SFDVKD. V lost 2 bases and J 9 bases, leaving 16 bases between the germline ends. This CDR3 region has 15 residues. This CDR3 is CATSDSSRDISEQFF. The CDR3 DNA is TGTGCCACCAGTGATTCGTCCCGGGACATTTCTGAGCAGTTCTTC.

The J gene is TRBJ2-7, the V gene TRBV29-1; 8 positions match TRBD1. From germline, CDR1 is SQVTM and CDR2 ANQGSEA. CDR3 size: 13 residues. Germline trimming cut 1 base from V and 2 bases from J; bases unmatched to any gene: 1. This CDR3 is CSVEGTGTYEQYF. The CDR3 DNA is TGCAGCGTTGAAGGGACAGGGACCTACGAGCAGTACTTC.

This chain uses TRBV6-5 with TRBJ1-1; possibly TRBD1 for D (5 bases). V lost 7 bases and J lost 3, with 15 bases in between. The CDR3 has 14 amino acids. Per germline, CDR1 MNHEY and CDR2 SVGAGI. The CDR3: CASNRGTGDTEAFF. CDR3 bases: TGTGCCAGCAATAGGGGCACCGGAGACACTGAAGCTTTCTTT.

The chain recombines TRBV12-3 or TRBV12-4 with TRBJ1-1; 8 positions match TRBD1. The CDR3 consists of 14 residues. Losses at the gene ends were 5 bases for V and 6 bases for J; bases not matched to a gene: 8. The chain's CDR3 is CASSPPRDRPEAFF. The CDR3 DNA sequence: TGTGCCAGCAGTCCCCCCCGGGACAGGCCTGAAGCTTTCTTT.

This clonotype was found many times. CDR3 in amino acids: CASSWGGTSGVTGETQYF. The CDR3 DNA reads as TGTGCCAGCAGCTGGGGTGGGACTAGCGGGGTTACGGGGGAGACCCAGTACTTC. The V call is TRBV7-2, the J call TRBJ2-5, with 13 bases aligning to TRBD2. The V segment lost 4 bases and the J segment 5 bases; nucleotides outside the gene matches: 13. CDR3 length: 18 residues. Germline V gene lookup returns CDR1 SGHTA and CDR2 FQGNSA.

The chain links TRBV7-2 to TRBJ2-1; 8 bases are shared with TRBD2. This CDR3 contains 13 residues. Germline CDR1 reads SGHTA; CDR2 reads FQGNSA. The CDR3 loop is CDQSGSENNEQFF. Written as DNA, the CDR3 is TGTGACCAAAGCGGGAGTGAGAATAATGAGCAGTTCTTC. The variable domain in full, completed from reference TRBV7-2 and TRBJ2-1, reads GAGVSQSPSNKVTEKGKDVELRCDPISGHTALYWYRQSLGQGLEFLIYFQGNSAPDKSGLPSDRFSAERTGGSVSTLTIQRTQQEDSAVYLCDQSGSENNEQFFGPGTRLTVL.

The chain carries TRBV25-1 and TRBJ2-5, with D perhaps TRBD1 (6 bases). Germline V lookup: CDR1 MGHDK, CDR2 SYGVNS. The CDR3 has 16 amino acids. V was clipped by 5 bases and J by 5 bases, with 21 bases between them. The CDR3 loop reads CASSKPTGSLRETQYF. The CDR3 DNA follows: TGTGCCAGCAGTAAACCGACAGGTTCTCTGAGGGAGACCCAGTACTTC.

This clonotype was detected a few times. This chain joins TRBV28 and TRBJ2-7; D is unclear. CDR1 is MDHEN and CDR2 is SYDVKM in the germline V gene. The CDR3 consists of 14 residues. The V end lost 2 bases, the J end lost 0 bases, and 8 bases lay between the germline ends. CDR3 bases: TGTGCCAGCAGTTTAGCTAGGAGCTCCTACGAGCAGTACGTC. Translation gives CASSLARSSYEQYV.

This chain joins TRBV7-2 and TRBJ2-6; TRBD2 might be the D (5 bases). The CDR3 covers 17 residues. Germline V gene sequence: CDR1 SGHTA, CDR2 FQGNSA. V lost 3 bases to trimming and J lost 0 bases, with 12 bases between them. The CDR3 nucleotides read TGTGCCAGCAGCTTCGGCAGGAGGAGCTCTGGGGCCAACGTCCTGACTTTC. Protein product: CASSFGRRSSGANVLTF.

This chain uses TRBV19 with TRBJ2-1, with no clear D. The germline V gene encodes CDR1 LNHDA and CDR2 SQIVND (reference sequence). Trimming took off 9 bases at V and 5 bases at J, with 20 bases between the two ends. The CDR3 consists of 15 residues. CDR3 DNA: TGTGCCAGCCAACGTTCGGCGTGGGTAGACAATGAGCAGTTCTTC. It specifies CASQRSAWVDNEQFF.

This clonotype has just a few counts. The chain employs TRBV4-1 and TRBJ2-3; 7 bases are shared with TRBD2. The CDR3 sequence is 15 residues long. Per the germline V gene, CDR1 is MGHRA and CDR2 is YSYEKL. V trimming: 1 base; J trimming: 2 bases; junction bases outside the gene matches: 3. The CDR3 reads CASSQATSVTDTQYF. CDR3 DNA sequence: TGCGCCAGCAGCCAAGCAACTAGCGTCACAGATACGCAGTATTTT.